This T cell receptor (beta chain) stems from a study of blood T cell repertoires in COVID-19. Study information: Material from acute and convalescent COVID-19 was sourced from the United States, Italy and Spain.

Using immunoSEQ multiplex PCR, the repertoire was profiled, and TCRdb retains in-frame clones only, with some absent. The sample has approximately 350,000 clones; approximately 90% are singletons. CDR3 length equals 16 residues. Germline CDR1 SGHNT, CDR2 YYREEE (reference sequence). Trimming took off 4 bases at V and 1 base at J, with 16 bases between the two ends. What was sequenced was peripheral blood. The clonotype originates from a woman aged 18-29 years who had recovered from COVID-19. The chain combines TRBV5-4 with TRBJ2-3, with a possible D match to TRBD2 (5 bases). The CDR3 here is CASSPGSAGGTDTQYF. CDR3 sequence (DNA): TGTGCCAGCAGCCCGGGGTCGGCCGGGGGCACAGATACGCAGTATTTT. Full variable domain (rest looked up from reference TRBV5-4 and TRBJ2-3): ETGVTQSPTHLIKTRGQQVTLRCSSQSGHNTVSWYQQALGQGPQFIFQYYREEENGRGNFPPRFSGLQFPNYSSELNVNALELDDSALYLCASSPGSAGGTDTQYFGPGTRLTVL.